This is a list of T cell receptor beta chains from one sample in a study of T cell responses to AZD1222 COVID-19 vaccine. Clones were read by immunoSEQ multiplex PCR, and TCRdb kept only the in-frame ones, dropping some. The sample consists of more than 150,000 clones, approximately 90% of them appearing once. The sample in question was peripheral blood, obtained on day 0 of AZD1222 vaccination. These receptors were collected from an adult in good health. CDR3s include the opening cysteine and the closing phenylalanine or tryptophan. D genes are given only for firm matches. Part of the rows lack a size; the others show once, few, many or a class for expanded clones.

CDR3: CASSAGWTSGRVEQFF
DNA: TGTGCCAGCAGCGCCGGCTGGACTAGCGGGAGGGTTGAGCAGTTCTTC
D: TRBD2
V: TRBV9
size: once
J: TRBJ2-1

CDR3: CASSYPVGTGLAGHSYEQYF
DNA: TGTGCCAGCAGTTACCCTGTGGGGACAGGCCTAGCGGGACACTCCTACGAGCAGTACTTC
D: -
V: TRBV28
size: -
J: TRBJ2-7

CDR3: CATSPGANTGELFF
DNA: TGTGCCACCAGTCCAGGCGCGAACACCGGGGAGCTGTTTTTT
D: -
V: TRBV24-1
size: once
J: TRBJ2-2

CDR3: CASSLWGGSSTDTQYF
DNA: TGTGCCAGCAGTTTATGGGGCGGGAGTAGCACAGATACGCAGTATTTT
D: TRBD2
V: TRBV27
size: -
J: TRBJ2-3

CDR3: CASSRRDRGFLSGNTIYF
DNA: TGCGCCAGCAGTCGCCGGGACAGGGGGTTCCTCTCTGGAAACACCATATATTTT
D: TRBD1
V: TRBV23-1
size: -
J: TRBJ1-3

CDR3: CASSIAFGGSTEAFF
DNA: TGTGCCAGTAGTATAGCTTTTGGGGGGAGCACTGAAGCTTTCTTT
D: -
V: TRBV19
size: -
J: TRBJ1-1

CDR3: CASSPGAGETQYF
DNA: TGTGCCAGCTCACCAGGGGCCGGGGAGACCCAGTACTTC
D: -
V: TRBV18
size: -
J: TRBJ2-5

CDR3: CASSFGGLVWRDTF
DNA: TGTGCCAGCAGCTTCGGCGGGCTAGTATGGAGAGACACCTTC
D: -
V: TRBV11-2
size: once
J: TRBJ1-2

CDR3: CATSDPRSLGSVTGELFF
DNA: TGTGCCACCAGTGACCCCAGGTCCCTCGGGAGTGTTACCGGGGAGCTGTTTTTT
D: -
V: TRBV24-1
size: few
J: TRBJ2-2

CDR3: CASSFGTRYNEQFF
DNA: TGTGCCAGCAGCTTCGGGACTCGATACAATGAGCAGTTCTTC
D: -
V: TRBV11-2
size: -
J: TRBJ2-1

CDR3: CASDAMREGRNTIYF
DNA: TGTGCCAGCGACGCGATGAGGGAGGGAAGAAACACCATATATTTT
D: -
V: TRBV19
size: -
J: TRBJ1-3

CDR3: CASSYPPGQGAGELFF
DNA: TGTGCCAGCAGTTACCCTCCGGGACAGGGGGCCGGGGAGCTGTTTTTT
D: TRBD1
V: TRBV6-5
size: once
J: TRBJ2-2

CDR3: CASWTGRLSPYGYTF
DNA: TGTGCCAGCTGGACAGGGAGGCTTTCTCCTTATGGCTACACCTTC
D: TRBD1
V: TRBV28
size: -
J: TRBJ1-2

CDR3: CASSESDIGDEAFF
DNA: TGTGCCAGCAGTGAATCGGACATCGGGGATGAAGCTTTCTTT
D: -
V: TRBV2
size: -
J: TRBJ1-1

CDR3: CASSALPRAGGPNEQYF
DNA: TGTGCCAGCAGCGCACTACCCCGAGCGGGAGGGCCTAACGAGCAGTACTTC
D: TRBD2
V: TRBV9
size: -
J: TRBJ2-7

CDR3: CASRRLAGLYEQYF
DNA: TGTGCCAGCAGACGACTAGCGGGATTATACGAGCAGTACTTC
D: TRBD2
V: TRBV6-5
size: -
J: TRBJ2-7

CDR3: CASSLIAGGSSYEQYF
DNA: TGCGCCAGCAGCTTGATAGCGGGAGGGAGCTCCTACGAGCAGTACTTC
D: TRBD2
V: TRBV5-1
size: -
J: TRBJ2-7

CDR3: CASSLVQREYGEQFF
DNA: TGTGCCAGCAGCTTGGTCCAGCGGGAGTACGGTGAGCAGTTCTTC
D: TRBD2
V: TRBV5-6
size: -
J: TRBJ2-1

CDR3: CAWSGGGNSPLHF
DNA: TGTGCCTGGAGTGGAGGGGGGAATTCACCCCTCCACTTT
D: -
V: TRBV30
size: few
J: TRBJ1-6

CDR3: CASTNGGSNEKLFF
DNA: TGTGCCAGCACCAACGGGGGGTCTAATGAAAAACTGTTTTTT
D: -
V: TRBV6-5
size: -
J: TRBJ1-4